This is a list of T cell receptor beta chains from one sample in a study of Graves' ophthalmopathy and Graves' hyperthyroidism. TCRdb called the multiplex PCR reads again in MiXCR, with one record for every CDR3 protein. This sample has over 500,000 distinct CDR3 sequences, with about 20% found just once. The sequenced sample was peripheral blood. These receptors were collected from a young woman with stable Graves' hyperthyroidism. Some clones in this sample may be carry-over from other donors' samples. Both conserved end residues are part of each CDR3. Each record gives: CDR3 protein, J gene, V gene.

CASSLDGSPQETQYF TRBJ2-5 TRBV7-2
CASGQGAGGYTF TRBJ1-2 TRBV6-5
CAWSETQETQYF TRBJ2-5 TRBV30
CASSSRVYEQYF TRBJ2-7 TRBV28
CASSPVRGQGTDTQYF TRBJ2-3 TRBV28
CSARDSSGWARPETQYF TRBJ2-5 TRBV20-1
CASSLIPEAKNIKYF TRBJ2-4 TRBV28
CASSAISASSSLSSYEQYF TRBJ2-7 TRBV5-1
CASSPKGGWDTEAFF TRBJ1-1 TRBV19
CASSSAGSGANVLTF TRBJ2-6 TRBV5-5
CSAPPGGATYEQYF TRBJ2-7 TRBV20-1
CASSVISAVLDDWARTFF TRBJ1-1 TRBV5-4
CASSLGGSVRETQYF TRBJ2-5 TRBV5-1
CASSLLRRGSTDTQYF TRBJ2-3 TRBV5-1
CATSPRGQAYEQYF TRBJ2-7 TRBV15
CSARSIRTDNYGYTF TRBJ1-2 TRBV20-1
CASRAGTSGLQETQYF TRBJ2-5 TRBV2
CASRYRDENTEAFF TRBJ1-1 TRBV3-1
CASSLLAGIQETQYF TRBJ2-5 TRBV10-2
CSARGTSVWYEQYF TRBJ2-7 TRBV20-1
CATSIGGEAFF TRBJ1-1 TRBV15
CAIGRTDTETQYF TRBJ2-5 TRBV6-1
CASSTKGNTEAFF TRBJ1-1 TRBV3-1
CASSLDSATLYYGYTF TRBJ1-2 TRBV11-2
CASSQVSFRQYF TRBJ2-7 TRBV14
CASSSHGSAEAFF TRBJ1-1 TRBV28
CASTDGGATYEQYF TRBJ2-7 TRBV28
CASSLNQGNGANVLTF TRBJ2-6 TRBV5-1
CASSFRQGARGNTEAFF TRBJ1-1 TRBV12-3/TRBV12-4
CAIPKWGPLGYGYTF TRBJ1-2 TRBV10-3
CASSQDTTQGLYRQPQHF TRBJ1-5 TRBV4-1
CATSGSTSTYEQYF TRBJ2-7 TRBV24-1
CASSQIRGGSYEQYF TRBJ2-7 TRBV3-1
CASSPPRRGRRNTEAFF TRBJ1-1 TRBV6-4
CASSAGTSSSYEQYF TRBJ2-7 TRBV9
CASSNGQGTYGYTF TRBJ1-2 TRBV7-2
CASTTGGIQPQHF TRBJ1-5 TRBV28
CATRDTQGGYTF TRBJ1-2 TRBV24-1
CASSLVGNGNTIYF TRBJ1-3 TRBV5-1
CASSQDRAVTNGYTF TRBJ1-2 TRBV4-1
CAWMMRENTEAFF TRBJ1-1 TRBV30
CASSGRPGTGGQEQYF TRBJ2-7 TRBV2
CASSSSGTGRGEQYF TRBJ2-7 TRBV27
CASSPGQGSSNTEAFF TRBJ1-1 TRBV5-1
CASNAGNSPLHF TRBJ1-6 TRBV4-1
CASSTPLDRGRGYTF TRBJ1-2 TRBV6-2/TRBV6-3
CASSSGRRRYNSPLHF TRBJ1-6 TRBV12-3/TRBV12-4
CASSLEVALFEQYF TRBJ2-7 TRBV11-2
CASSLTYLQGEAYEQYF TRBJ2-7 TRBV7-9
CASSVSGGEEGYTF TRBJ1-2 TRBV9
CASSPGTSASYEQYF TRBJ2-7 TRBV12-3/TRBV12-4
CSVAVGQGAYRGYTF TRBJ1-2 TRBV29-1
CASSIFPPEQGSYGYTF TRBJ1-2 TRBV19
CASSVATGGGLYGYTF TRBJ1-2 TRBV9
CASSQGDFSYEQYF TRBJ2-7 TRBV6-1
CASSPQIPGQGMNEQYF TRBJ2-7 TRBV13
CAWSRNSVNTEAFF TRBJ1-1 TRBV30
CASSRTDRYYGYTF TRBJ1-2 TRBV5-6
CSANVIGGVHYEQYF TRBJ2-7 TRBV20-1
CASSYSANYGYTF TRBJ1-2 TRBV28